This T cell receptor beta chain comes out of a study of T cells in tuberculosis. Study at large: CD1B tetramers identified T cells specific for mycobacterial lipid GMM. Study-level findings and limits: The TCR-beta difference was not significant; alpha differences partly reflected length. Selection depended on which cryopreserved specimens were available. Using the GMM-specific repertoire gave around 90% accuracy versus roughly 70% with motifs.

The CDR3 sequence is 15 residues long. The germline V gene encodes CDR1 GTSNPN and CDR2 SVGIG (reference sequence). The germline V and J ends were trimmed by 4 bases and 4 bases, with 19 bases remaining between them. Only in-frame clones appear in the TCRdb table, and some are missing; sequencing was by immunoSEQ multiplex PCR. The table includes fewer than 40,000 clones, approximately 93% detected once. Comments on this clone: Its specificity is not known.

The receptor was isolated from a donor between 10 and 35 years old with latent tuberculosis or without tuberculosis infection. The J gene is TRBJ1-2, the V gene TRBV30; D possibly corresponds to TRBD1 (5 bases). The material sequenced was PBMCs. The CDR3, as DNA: TGTGCCTGGACCCCGGACGGTGGGGCTTTCTATGGCTACACCTTC. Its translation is CAWTPDGGAFYGYTF.